The rows below give T cell receptor beta chains drawn from one sample of a study of shared clonotypes between healthy human individuals. Clones were sequenced by immunoSEQ multiplex PCR, and TCRdb holds only the in-frame ones, with some missing. The sample lists 640,000 or so clones, 72% occurring once. Material for sequencing was memory CD4+ T cells sorted from blood. These receptors were collected from a woman in her twenties or thirties in good health. CDR3s include the opening cysteine and the closing phenylalanine or tryptophan. Fields, in order: clone size, CDR3 length, D gene, J gene, V gene, CDR3 DNA, CDR3 protein. The D gene is left open where the match is weak. Only some rows state a clone size, as once, few, many or a class for expanded clones.

>NA|16|NA|TRBJ1-5|TRBV9
TGTGCCAGCAGCGGAATCCGGCCAGGGCATAGCTCGCCCCAGCATTTT
CASSGIRPGHSSPQHF
>NA|16|TRBD2|TRBJ2-3|TRBV4-2
TGTGCCAGCAGCCAGATGACTAGCTCGGAGGCAGATACGCAGTATTTT
CASSQMTSSEADTQYF
>once|16|TRBD2|TRBJ2-2|TRBV7-9
TGTGCCAGCAGCTCCTGGACTAGCGGGAGGGGCGGGGAGCTGTTTTTT
CASSSWTSGRGGELFF
>NA|14|NA|TRBJ2-2|TRBV29-1
TGCAGCGGGATAATCGGGAGGAACACCGGGGAGCTGTTTTTT
CSGIIGRNTGELFF
>NA|13|NA|TRBJ2-1|TRBV15
TGTGCCACCAGCAGAGGCCTCGAGAGTGAGCAGTTCTTC
CATSRGLESEQFF
>NA|16|TRBD2|TRBJ2-3|TRBV28
TGTGCCAGCAGTAACCTAGCGGGAGTTGGGACAGATACGCAGTATTTT
CASSNLAGVGTDTQYF
>NA|17|NA|TRBJ2-3|TRBV25-1
TGTGCCAGCAGTGAATCCGCGAAGGAGGGAGGCACAGATACGCAGTATTTT
CASSESAKEGGTDTQYF
>NA|16|TRBD1|TRBJ1-2|TRBV4-1
TGCGCCAGCAGCCAGGGGACAGCCTCGGGGACCTATGGCTACACCTTC
CASSQGTASGTYGYTF
>NA|14|TRBD1|TRBJ2-1|TRBV6-5
TGTGCCGGCACCCGGGACAGGGAAGGCAATGAGCAGTTCTTC
CAGTRDREGNEQFF
>many|15|NA|TRBJ2-7|TRBV6-6
TGTGCCAGCAGTTACTCTCCCCAAACCAACTACGAGCAGTACTTC
CASSYSPQTNYEQYF
>NA|13|NA|TRBJ1-1|TRBV18
TGTGCCAGCACCTATACACGGGACACTGAAGCTTTCTTT
CASTYTRDTEAFF
>NA|12|NA|TRBJ2-2|TRBV5-4
TGTGCCAGCACAACGGGGGACGGGGAGCTGTTTTTT
CASTTGDGELFF
>NA|15|TRBD1|TRBJ1-6|TRBV2
TGTGCCACAAAGATACAGGGGCACAGTAATTCACCCCTCCACTTT
CATKIQGHSNSPLHF
>NA|16|TRBD2|TRBJ2-7|TRBV11-1
TGTGCCAGCAGCCCACCGGGACTAGCGGGTTCCTACGAGCAGTACTTC
CASSPPGLAGSYEQYF
>many|15|TRBD2|TRBJ2-7|TRBV6-6
TGTGCCAGCAGCTCTCGGACTAGCGGACACTACGAGCAGTACTTC
CASSSRTSGHYEQYF
>NA|16|NA|TRBJ2-2|TRBV7-2
TGTGCCAGCAGCGATACAGTACTGACGAGCACCGGGGAGCTGTTTTTT
CASSDTVLTSTGELFF
>NA|14|NA|TRBJ1-4|TRBV28
TGTGCCAGCACGATAGGGCCGACGGGGGAAAAACTGTTTTTT
CASTIGPTGEKLFF
>NA|14|TRBD1|TRBJ1-2|TRBV19
TGTGCCAGTAGTATTACAGGGGGCGACTATGGCTACACCTTC
CASSITGGDYGYTF
>few|13|NA|TRBJ1-1|TRBV18
TGTGCCAGCTCACCACCGATGAGGCCTGAAGCTTTCTTT
CASSPPMRPEAFF
>NA|17|TRBD2|TRBJ2-4|TRBV4-1
TGCGCCAGCAGCCAAGATTGGTTAGCGGGAGGGGGGAACATTCAGTACTTC
CASSQDWLAGGGNIQYF
>NA|16|TRBD1|TRBJ1-5|TRBV28
TGTGCCAGCAGTCCGCAGGGGGGGTATAGCAATCAGCCCCAGCATTTT
CASSPQGGYSNQPQHF
>NA|13|NA|TRBJ2-7|TRBV6-1
TGTGCCTGCGACCTGAACGGCGGCGACGAGCAGTACTTC
CACDLNGGDEQYF
>NA|15|NA|TRBJ1-1|TRBV28
TGTGCCAGCAGTTCCCCGAGCAGGGTGAGCGCTGAAGCTTTCTTT
CASSSPSRVSAEAFF